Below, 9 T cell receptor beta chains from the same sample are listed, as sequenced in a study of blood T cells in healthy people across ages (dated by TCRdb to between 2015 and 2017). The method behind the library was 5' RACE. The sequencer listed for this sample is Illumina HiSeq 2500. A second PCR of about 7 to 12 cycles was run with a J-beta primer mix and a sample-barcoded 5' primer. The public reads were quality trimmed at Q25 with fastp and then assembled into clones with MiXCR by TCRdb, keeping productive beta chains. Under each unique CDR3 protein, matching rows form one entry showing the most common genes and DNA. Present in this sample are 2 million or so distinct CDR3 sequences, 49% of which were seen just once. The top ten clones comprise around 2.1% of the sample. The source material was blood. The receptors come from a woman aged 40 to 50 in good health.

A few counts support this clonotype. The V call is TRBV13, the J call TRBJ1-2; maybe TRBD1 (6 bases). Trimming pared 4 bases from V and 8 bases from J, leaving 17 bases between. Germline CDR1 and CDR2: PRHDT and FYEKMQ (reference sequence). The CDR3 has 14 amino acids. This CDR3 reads CASSSGQAPGGYTF. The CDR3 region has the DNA TGTGCCAGCAGCTCGGGACAAGCCCCGGGGGGCTACACCTTC.

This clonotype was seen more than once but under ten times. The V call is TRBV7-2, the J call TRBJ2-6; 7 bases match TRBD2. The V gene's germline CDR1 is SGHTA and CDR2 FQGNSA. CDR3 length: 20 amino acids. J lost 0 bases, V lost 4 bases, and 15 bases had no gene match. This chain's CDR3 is CASSSERVERGYSGANVLTF. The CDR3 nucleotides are TGTGCCAGCAGCTCCGAACGGGTGGAGCGGGGATACTCTGGGGCCAACGTCCTGACTTTC.

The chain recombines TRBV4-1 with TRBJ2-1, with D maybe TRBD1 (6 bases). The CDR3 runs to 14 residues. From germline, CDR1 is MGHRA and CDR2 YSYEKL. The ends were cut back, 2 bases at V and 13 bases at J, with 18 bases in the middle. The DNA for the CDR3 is TGCGCCAGCAGCCAACAGGGGCTGGGAGAGACCCAGTTCTTC. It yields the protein CASSQQGLGETQFF.

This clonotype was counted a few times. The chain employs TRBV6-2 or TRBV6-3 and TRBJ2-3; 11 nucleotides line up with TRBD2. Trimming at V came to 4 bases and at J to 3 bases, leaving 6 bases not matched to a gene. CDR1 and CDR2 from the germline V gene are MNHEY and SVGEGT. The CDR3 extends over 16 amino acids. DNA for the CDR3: TGTGCCAGCAGTTCCCGATGGACTAGCGGGACAGATACGCAGTATTTT. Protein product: CASSSRWTSGTDTQYF.

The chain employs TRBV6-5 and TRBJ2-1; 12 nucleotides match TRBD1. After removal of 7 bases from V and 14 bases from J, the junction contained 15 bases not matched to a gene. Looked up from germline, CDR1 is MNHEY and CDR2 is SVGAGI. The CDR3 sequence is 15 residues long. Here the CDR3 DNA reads TGTGCCAGCATCGCCCGGGACAGGGGGCGCGGGGTGGAGTTCTTC. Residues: CASIARDRGRGVEFF.

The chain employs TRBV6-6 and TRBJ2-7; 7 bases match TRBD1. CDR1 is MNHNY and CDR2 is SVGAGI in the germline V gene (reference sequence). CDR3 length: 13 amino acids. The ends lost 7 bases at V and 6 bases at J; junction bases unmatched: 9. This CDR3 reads CASTDRDPSEQYF. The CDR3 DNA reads TGTGCCAGCACTGACAGGGACCCCTCCGAGCAGTACTTC.

The CDR3 DNA sequence: TGCGCCAGCAGCTGGGGACTAGAAACTACGCAGTATTTT. Its protein is CASSWGLETTQYF. The rearrangement links TRBV5-1 to TRBJ2-3; 8 positions agree with TRBD2. This CDR3 has 13 amino acids. Trimming cost V 3 bases and J 8 bases; bases outside gene matches: 5. Germline V lookup: CDR1 SGHRS, CDR2 YFSETQ.

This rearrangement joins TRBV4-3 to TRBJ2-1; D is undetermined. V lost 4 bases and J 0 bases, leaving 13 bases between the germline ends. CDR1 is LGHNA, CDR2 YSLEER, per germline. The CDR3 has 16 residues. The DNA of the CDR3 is TGCGCCAGCAGCCTAGAGGCTGCCAGCTCCTACAATGAGCAGTTCTTC. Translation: CASSLEAASSYNEQFF.

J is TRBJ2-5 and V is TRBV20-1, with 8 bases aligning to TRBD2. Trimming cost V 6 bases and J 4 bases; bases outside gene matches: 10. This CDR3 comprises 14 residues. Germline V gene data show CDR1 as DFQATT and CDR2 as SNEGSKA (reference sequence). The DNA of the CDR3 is TGCAGTGCAGAAGCGGGGGTGTTCGGAGAGACCCAGTACTTC. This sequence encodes CSAEAGVFGETQYF.